A selection of T cell receptor beta chains follows, all from one sample in a study of blood T cell repertoires in COVID-19. The table came from immunoSEQ multiplex PCR; TCRdb's copy has only in-frame clones and leaves some out. The sample shows tens of thousands of clones, 75% to 95% of them seen only once. The sequenced sample was peripheral blood. These TCRs come from a human donor in a cohort sampled during active COVID-19. The CDR3 runs from the conserved cysteine through the conserved F or W. The order of the fields is clone size, D gene, V gene, J gene, CDR3 protein, CDR3 DNA. The D gene is left open where the match is weak. Size values are once, few and many counts, or a class for expanded clones, and some rows have none.

-	TRBD1	TRBV7-9	TRBJ1-6	CASSTGQGSGNSPLHF	TGTGCCAGCAGCACGGGACAGGGGAGTGGTAATTCACCCCTCCACTTT
-	TRBD2	TRBV6-6	TRBJ2-3	CASSPRGASGDPDTQYF	TGTGCCAGCAGTCCAAGGGGTGCTAGCGGCGATCCAGATACGCAGTATTTT
-	TRBD1	TRBV5-1	TRBJ2-2	CASSFGQGAIGGELFF	TGCGCCAGCAGCTTCGGGCAGGGGGCGATCGGCGGGGAGCTGTTTTTT
once	TRBD2	TRBV20-1	TRBJ2-1	CSASTSRGGYNEQFF	TGCAGTGCTAGTACGAGCCGGGGGGGCTACAATGAGCAGTTCTTC
few	TRBD2	TRBV7-7	TRBJ2-1	CASSLGISGSSYNEQFF	TGTGCTAGCAGCTTAGGGATTAGCGGGAGCTCCTACAATGAGCAGTTCTTC
-	-	TRBV11-2	TRBJ1-1	CASSLDLRLRIAFF	TGTGCCAGCAGCTTAGATCTCAGGTTACGGATTGCTTTCTTT
-	TRBD1	TRBV30	TRBJ1-1	CAWGGQGVGEAFF	TGTGCCTGGGGGGGACAGGGGGTCGGCGAAGCTTTCTTT
few	TRBD1	TRBV7-8	TRBJ1-2	CASSLRPGAGGYGYTF	TGTGCCAGCAGCTTAAGGCCGGGAGCAGGGGGCTATGGCTACACCTTC
-	-	TRBV13	TRBJ2-3	CASSSYRGSSTDTQYF	TGTGCCAGCAGCTCGTACCGGGGATCTAGCACAGATACGCAGTATTTT
-	TRBD1	TRBV29-1	TRBJ2-5	CSVGTGTAYQETQYF	TGCAGCGTCGGTACCGGGACAGCCTACCAAGAGACCCAGTACTTC
-	-	TRBV12-5	TRBJ1-1	CASGFISGPTHLPGAFF	TGTGCTAGTGGTTTCATATCAGGGCCAACTCACCTTCCTGGAGCTTTCTTT
-	TRBD1	TRBV7-8	TRBJ1-5	CASSPRDRDQPQHF	TGTGCCAGCAGCCCTAGGGACAGGGATCAGCCCCAGCATTTT
once	TRBD1	TRBV7-6	TRBJ2-1	CASSYVPRQGGNEQFF	TGTGCCAGCAGCTACGTACCGAGACAGGGGGGCAATGAGCAGTTCTTC
few	-	TRBV5-6	TRBJ2-7	CASSVQYHFGEQYF	TGTGCCAGCAGCGTACAGTACCATTTCGGCGAGCAGTACTTC
-	-	TRBV19	TRBJ2-3	CASSLQGTRFDTQYF	TGTGCCAGTAGTCTTCAGGGGACCCGTTTTGATACGCAGTATTTT
-	-	TRBV14	TRBJ2-7	CASSQANVRGNYEQYF	TGTGCCAGCAGCCAAGCAAATGTTCGGGGTAACTACGAGCAGTACTTC
-	-	TRBV3-1/TRBV3-2	TRBJ1-1	CASSQYEQNTEAFF	TGTGCCAGCAGCCAGTATGAGCAGAACACTGAAGCTTTCTTT
-	-	TRBV5-4	TRBJ2-5	CASSFFSRGQETQYF	TGTGCCAGCAGCTTTTTTTCCAGGGGCCAAGAGACCCAGTACTTC
-	TRBD2	TRBV5-1	TRBJ2-2	CASSLEGRDTGELFF	TGCGCCAGCAGCTTGGAGGGGAGGGACACCGGGGAGCTGTTTTTT
-	-	TRBV19	TRBJ1-2	CASSMSPGVEIYGYTF	TGTGCCAGTAGTATGTCGCCAGGGGTGGAGATCTATGGCTACACCTTC
-	-	TRBV6-5	TRBJ1-1	CASNLNSGTEAFF	TGTGCCAGCAACCTAAATAGCGGCACTGAAGCTTTCTTT
-	TRBD1	TRBV6-5	TRBJ1-2	CASSFQGVGGYTF	TGTGCCAGCAGTTTCCAGGGGGTTGGTGGCTACACCTTC
-	-	TRBV19	TRBJ1-1	CASSTLFDTEAFF	TGTGCCAGTAGTACCTTATTCGACACTGAAGCTTTCTTT
-	-	TRBV12-2	TRBJ2-1	CASRFLRGGADEQFF	TGTGCAAGTCGCTTCTTGCGGGGGGGCGCTGATGAGCAGTTCTTC